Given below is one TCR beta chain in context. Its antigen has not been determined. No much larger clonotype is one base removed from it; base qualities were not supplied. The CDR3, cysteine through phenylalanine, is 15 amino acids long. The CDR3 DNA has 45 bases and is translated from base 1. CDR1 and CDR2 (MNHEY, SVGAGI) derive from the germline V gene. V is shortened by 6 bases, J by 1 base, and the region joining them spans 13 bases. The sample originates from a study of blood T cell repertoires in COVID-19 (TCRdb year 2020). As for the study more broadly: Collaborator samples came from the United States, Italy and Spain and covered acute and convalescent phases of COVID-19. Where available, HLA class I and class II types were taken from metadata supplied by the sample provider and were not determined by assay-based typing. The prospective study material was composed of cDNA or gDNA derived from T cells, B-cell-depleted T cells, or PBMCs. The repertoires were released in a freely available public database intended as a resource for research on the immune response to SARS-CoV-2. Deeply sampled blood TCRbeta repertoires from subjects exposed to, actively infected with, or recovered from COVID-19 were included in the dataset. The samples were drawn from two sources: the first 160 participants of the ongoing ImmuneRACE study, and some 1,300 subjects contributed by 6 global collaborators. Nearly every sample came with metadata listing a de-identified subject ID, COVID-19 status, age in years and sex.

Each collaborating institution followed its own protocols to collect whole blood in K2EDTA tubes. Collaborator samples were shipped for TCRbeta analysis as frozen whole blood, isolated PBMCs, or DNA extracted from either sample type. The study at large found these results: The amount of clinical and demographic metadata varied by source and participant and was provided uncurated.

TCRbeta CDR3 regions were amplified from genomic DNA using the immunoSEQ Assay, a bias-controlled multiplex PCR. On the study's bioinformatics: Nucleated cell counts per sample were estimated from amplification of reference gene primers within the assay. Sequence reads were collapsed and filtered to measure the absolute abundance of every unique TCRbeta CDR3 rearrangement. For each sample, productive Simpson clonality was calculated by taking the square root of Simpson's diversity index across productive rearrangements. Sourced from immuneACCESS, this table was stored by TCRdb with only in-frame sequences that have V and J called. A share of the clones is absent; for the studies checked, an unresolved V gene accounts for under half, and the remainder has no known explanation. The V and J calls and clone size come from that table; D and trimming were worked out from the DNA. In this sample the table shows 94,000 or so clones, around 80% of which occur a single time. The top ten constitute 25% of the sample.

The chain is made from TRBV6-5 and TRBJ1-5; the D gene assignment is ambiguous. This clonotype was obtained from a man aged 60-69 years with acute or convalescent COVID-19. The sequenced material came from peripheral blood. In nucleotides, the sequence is TGTGCCAGCAGCGCCAGAGGCGGGAGCAATCAGCCCCAGCATTTT. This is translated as CASSARGGSNQPQHF.